These T cell receptor beta chains were read from a single sample in a study of blood T cells in healthy people across ages. In TCRdb, the 5' RACE reads were re-called with MiXCR into one record per CDR3 protein. The sample records almost 1 million distinct CDR3 sequences, about 51% being singletons. Sequences were obtained from blood. These receptors were obtained from a woman aged 55-69 years in good health. Each CDR3 is given with its conserved first and last residue. The order of the fields is clone size, D gene, J gene, V gene, CDR3 protein, CDR3 DNA. The D gene is left open where the match is weak. Only part of the rows carry a size: once, few, many, or a class if the clone is expanded.

clone_size: few; d_call: -; j_call: TRBJ2-5; v_call: TRBV11-2; cdr3_aa: CASSASGSQETQYF; cdr3_nt: TGTGCCAGCAGCGCCTCGGGCAGCCAAGAGACCCAGTACTTC
clone_size: -; d_call: TRBD1; j_call: TRBJ2-7; v_call: TRBV29-1; cdr3_aa: CSVGTGDGSHRYF; cdr3_nt: TGCAGCGTGGGGACAGGGGACGGTTCCCATAGGTACTTC
clone_size: many; d_call: -; j_call: TRBJ1-1; v_call: TRBV5-5; cdr3_aa: CASSLSTGTEAFF; cdr3_nt: TGTGCCAGCAGCTTGAGCACCGGCACTGAAGCTTTCTTT
clone_size: -; d_call: TRBD1; j_call: TRBJ1-2; v_call: TRBV5-5; cdr3_aa: CASSSTGQVEGYTF; cdr3_nt: TGTGCCAGCAGCTCGACAGGACAGGTCGAGGGCTACACCTTC
clone_size: -; d_call: TRBD1; j_call: TRBJ2-4; v_call: TRBV13; cdr3_aa: CASSFWSSGGWSKNIQYF; cdr3_nt: TGTGCCAGCAGCTTCTGGTCGTCAGGGGGTTGGAGCAAAAACATTCAGTACTTC
clone_size: -; d_call: -; j_call: TRBJ2-5; v_call: TRBV3-1; cdr3_aa: CASSLQGSKETQYF; cdr3_nt: TGTGCCAGCAGTCTACAGGGTTCTAAGGAGACCCAGTACTTC
clone_size: -; d_call: -; j_call: TRBJ2-1; v_call: TRBV6-1; cdr3_aa: CASMRGTFNEQFF; cdr3_nt: TGTGCCAGCATGAGGGGAACATTCAATGAGCAGTTCTTC
clone_size: -; d_call: TRBD1; j_call: TRBJ1-2; v_call: TRBV20-1; cdr3_aa: CSARSPYRGRDGYTF; cdr3_nt: TGCAGTGCTAGATCCCCGTACAGGGGGAGGGATGGCTACACCTTC
clone_size: -; d_call: TRBD2; j_call: TRBJ2-1; v_call: TRBV9; cdr3_aa: CASSVGLAAPNEQFF; cdr3_nt: TGTGCCAGCAGCGTCGGACTAGCGGCCCCCAATGAGCAGTTCTTC
clone_size: -; d_call: -; j_call: TRBJ2-7; v_call: TRBV7-2; cdr3_aa: CASSLGRSPMEQYF; cdr3_nt: TGTGCCAGCAGCTTAGGCCGGTCGCCGATGGAGCAGTACTTC
clone_size: few; d_call: -; j_call: TRBJ1-2; v_call: TRBV12-3/TRBV12-4; cdr3_aa: CASSQGQFYGYTF; cdr3_nt: TGTGCCAGCAGTCAGGGACAATTCTATGGCTACACCTTC
clone_size: -; d_call: -; j_call: TRBJ1-5; v_call: TRBV5-5; cdr3_aa: CASTAAVHQPQHF; cdr3_nt: TGTGCCAGCACCGCAGCCGTTCATCAGCCCCAGCATTTT
clone_size: -; d_call: TRBD2; j_call: TRBJ2-4; v_call: TRBV12-3/TRBV12-4; cdr3_aa: CASSFLAGGKEQYF; cdr3_nt: TGTGCCAGCAGTTTCTTAGCGGGGGGTAAAGAGCAGTACTTC
clone_size: few; d_call: -; j_call: TRBJ2-3; v_call: TRBV4-3; cdr3_aa: CASSQELFGGLRTDTQYF; cdr3_nt: TGCGCCAGCAGCCAAGAATTGTTTGGTGGTTTGCGCACAGATACGCAGTATTTT
clone_size: few; d_call: -; j_call: TRBJ2-7; v_call: TRBV10-3; cdr3_aa: CAISGLQPDNEQYF; cdr3_nt: TGTGCCATCTCTGGGCTACAACCAGACAACGAGCAGTACTTC
clone_size: -; d_call: TRBD1; j_call: TRBJ2-6; v_call: TRBV7-8; cdr3_aa: CATDRGPLISGASVLTF; cdr3_nt: TGTGCCACGGACAGGGGGCCTCTCATTTCTGGGGCCAGCGTCCTGACTTTC
clone_size: -; d_call: TRBD2; j_call: TRBJ2-3; v_call: TRBV5-6; cdr3_aa: CASRGTSGHTDTQYF; cdr3_nt: TGTGCCAGCAGAGGGACTAGCGGGCACACAGATACGCAGTATTTT
clone_size: -; d_call: -; j_call: TRBJ1-2; v_call: TRBV7-9; cdr3_aa: CASSLLGRYYGYTF; cdr3_nt: TGTGCCAGCAGCTTACTAGGGAGATACTATGGCTACACCTTC
clone_size: -; d_call: -; j_call: TRBJ2-7; v_call: TRBV9; cdr3_aa: CASSRGPGYEQYF; cdr3_nt: TGTGCCAGCAGTCGGGGACCCGGCTACGAGCAGTACTTC
clone_size: -; d_call: -; j_call: TRBJ2-3; v_call: TRBV7-2; cdr3_aa: CASSLEVGLKDTQYF; cdr3_nt: TGTGCCAGCAGCTTAGAGGTGGGACTCAAAGATACGCAGTATTTT
clone_size: -; d_call: TRBD1; j_call: TRBJ2-5; v_call: TRBV29-1; cdr3_aa: CSAGDRGRQETQYF; cdr3_nt: TGCAGCGCGGGGGACAGGGGTCGCCAAGAGACCCAGTACTTC
clone_size: -; d_call: TRBD2; j_call: TRBJ2-1; v_call: TRBV24-1; cdr3_aa: CATSKTSGVSYSEQFF; cdr3_nt: TGTGCCACCAGTAAGACTAGCGGGGTATCCTACAGTGAGCAGTTCTTC
clone_size: few; d_call: -; j_call: TRBJ2-3; v_call: TRBV5-1; cdr3_aa: CASSPRWRADTQYF; cdr3_nt: TGCGCCAGCAGCCCCCGGTGGAGGGCAGATACGCAGTATTTT
clone_size: once; d_call: -; j_call: TRBJ2-2; v_call: TRBV2; cdr3_aa: CASSEDNTGELFF; cdr3_nt: TGTGCCAGCAGTGAGGATAACACCGGGGAGCTGTTTTTT
clone_size: few; d_call: TRBD2; j_call: TRBJ2-3; v_call: TRBV29-1; cdr3_aa: CSARTSLGTDTQYF; cdr3_nt: TGCAGCGCTCGGACTAGCCTAGGCACAGATACGCAGTATTTT
clone_size: few; d_call: TRBD2; j_call: TRBJ2-1; v_call: TRBV4-1; cdr3_aa: CASSQRGRPSGYNEQFF; cdr3_nt: TGCGCCAGCAGCCAGAGGGGGAGGCCTAGCGGGTACAATGAGCAGTTCTTC
clone_size: -; d_call: -; j_call: TRBJ2-1; v_call: TRBV5-1; cdr3_aa: CASSFARDDNEQFF; cdr3_nt: TGCGCCAGCAGCTTCGCCAGGGATGACAATGAGCAGTTCTTC
clone_size: -; d_call: TRBD1; j_call: TRBJ1-3; v_call: TRBV7-9; cdr3_aa: CASSPRTGPSGNTIYF; cdr3_nt: TGTGCCAGCAGCCCAAGGACAGGGCCCTCTGGAAACACCATATATTTT
clone_size: -; d_call: -; j_call: TRBJ2-5; v_call: TRBV12-3/TRBV12-4; cdr3_aa: CASSLRSGRETQYF; cdr3_nt: TGTGCCAGCAGTTTGAGGTCGGGGAGGGAGACCCAGTACTTC
clone_size: many; d_call: TRBD2; j_call: TRBJ2-7; v_call: TRBV7-2; cdr3_aa: CASSTPTSGRGNEQYF; cdr3_nt: TGTGCCAGCAGCACACCGACTAGCGGGAGGGGGAACGAGCAGTACTTC
clone_size: few; d_call: -; j_call: TRBJ2-3; v_call: TRBV7-2; cdr3_aa: CASSRQGGTVTDTQYF; cdr3_nt: TGTGCCAGCAGCCGACAGGGAGGTACAGTGACAGATACGCAGTATTTT
clone_size: -; d_call: -; j_call: TRBJ2-3; v_call: TRBV6-1; cdr3_aa: CASSGWKGLSDTQYF; cdr3_nt: TGTGCCAGCAGTGGGTGGAAAGGGTTATCCGATACGCAGTATTTT
clone_size: once; d_call: -; j_call: TRBJ2-1; v_call: TRBV20-1; cdr3_aa: CSARDFRLTKENYNEQFF; cdr3_nt: TGCAGTGCTAGAGATTTTAGGCTAACGAAAGAAAACTACAATGAGCAGTTCTTC
clone_size: -; d_call: TRBD2; j_call: TRBJ2-5; v_call: TRBV5-5; cdr3_aa: CASSLLFGTSGVRTQYF; cdr3_nt: TGTGCCAGCAGCTTGTTATTCGGGACTAGCGGAGTTAGGACCCAGTACTTC
clone_size: -; d_call: TRBD1; j_call: TRBJ2-7; v_call: TRBV7-6; cdr3_aa: CASSFDRDGEQYF; cdr3_nt: TGTGCCAGCAGCTTTGACAGGGACGGAGAGCAGTACTTC
clone_size: few; d_call: -; j_call: TRBJ2-7; v_call: TRBV10-3; cdr3_aa: CAISARGFSDEQYF; cdr3_nt: TGTGCCATCAGTGCCCGTGGGTTTTCGGACGAGCAGTACTTC
clone_size: -; d_call: -; j_call: TRBJ1-1; v_call: TRBV7-2; cdr3_aa: CASSPGLTEAFF; cdr3_nt: TGTGCCAGCAGCCCCGGTTTAACCGAAGCTTTCTTT
clone_size: -; d_call: -; j_call: TRBJ2-7; v_call: TRBV4-2; cdr3_aa: CASSQDTASVYEQYF; cdr3_nt: TGTGCCAGCAGCCAAGATACGGCTAGCGTATACGAGCAGTACTTC
clone_size: -; d_call: TRBD2; j_call: TRBJ2-7; v_call: TRBV4-3; cdr3_aa: CASSRHTSGTWGEQYF; cdr3_nt: TGCGCCAGCAGCCGTCATACTAGCGGGACGTGGGGTGAGCAGTACTTC
clone_size: -; d_call: -; j_call: TRBJ2-3; v_call: TRBV24-1; cdr3_aa: CATSDQGATDTQYF; cdr3_nt: TGTGCCACCAGTGACCAGGGAGCCACAGATACGCAGTATTTT
clone_size: -; d_call: -; j_call: TRBJ1-2; v_call: TRBV3-1; cdr3_aa: CASSQVGWGGYGYTF; cdr3_nt: TGTGCCAGCAGCCAAGTAGGGTGGGGCGGCTATGGCTACACCTTC
clone_size: -; d_call: -; j_call: TRBJ2-7; v_call: TRBV4-2; cdr3_aa: CASSQRAGPYEQYF; cdr3_nt: TGTGCCAGCAGCCAACGAGCGGGCCCCTACGAGCAGTACTTC
clone_size: -; d_call: -; j_call: TRBJ1-2; v_call: TRBV7-8; cdr3_aa: CASSPFDYGYTF; cdr3_nt: TGTGCCAGCAGCCCCTTTGACTATGGCTACACCTTC
clone_size: -; d_call: TRBD1; j_call: TRBJ2-6; v_call: TRBV20-1; cdr3_aa: CSAGDRGSSGANVLTF; cdr3_nt: TGCAGTGCCGGGGACAGGGGGAGCTCTGGGGCCAACGTCCTGACTTTC
clone_size: -; d_call: -; j_call: TRBJ2-5; v_call: TRBV6-2/TRBV6-3; cdr3_aa: CASSYGDAQETQYF; cdr3_nt: TGTGCCAGCAGTTATGGGGACGCGCAAGAGACCCAGTACTTC
clone_size: -; d_call: TRBD2; j_call: TRBJ2-2; v_call: TRBV10-3; cdr3_aa: CAIRRTSVNTGELFF; cdr3_nt: TGTGCCATCAGAAGGACTAGCGTGAACACCGGGGAGCTGTTTTTT
clone_size: few; d_call: -; j_call: TRBJ2-7; v_call: TRBV10-3; cdr3_aa: CAIKGAGQAYEQYF; cdr3_nt: TGTGCCATCAAAGGAGCGGGACAGGCCTACGAGCAGTACTTC
clone_size: -; d_call: -; j_call: TRBJ2-1; v_call: TRBV5-1; cdr3_aa: CASSLPSSAEQFF; cdr3_nt: TGCGCCAGCAGCTTGCCCTCTAGCGCTGAGCAGTTCTTC
clone_size: -; d_call: -; j_call: TRBJ2-7; v_call: TRBV10-3; cdr3_aa: CAISESGGGNYEQYF; cdr3_nt: TGTGCCATCAGTGAGTCAGGAGGGGGCAACTACGAGCAGTACTTC
clone_size: -; d_call: -; j_call: TRBJ2-5; v_call: TRBV7-8; cdr3_aa: CASSRQGGQYF; cdr3_nt: TGTGCCAGCAGCCGTCAGGGGGGCCAGTACTTC
clone_size: -; d_call: TRBD1; j_call: TRBJ2-7; v_call: TRBV9; cdr3_aa: CASSPRRDRVNEQYF; cdr3_nt: TGTGCCAGCAGCCCCAGGAGGGACAGGGTGAACGAGCAGTACTTC
clone_size: -; d_call: -; j_call: TRBJ2-1; v_call: TRBV6-2/TRBV6-3; cdr3_aa: CASSPRGRGRNEQFF; cdr3_nt: TGTGCCAGCAGTCCCCGAGGAAGGGGCCGTAATGAGCAGTTCTTC
clone_size: -; d_call: -; j_call: TRBJ2-5; v_call: TRBV7-2; cdr3_aa: CASSLKARETQYF; cdr3_nt: TGTGCCAGCAGTCTTAAGGCGAGGGAGACCCAGTACTTC
clone_size: -; d_call: -; j_call: TRBJ2-7; v_call: TRBV10-1; cdr3_aa: CASSESTGYPYEQYF; cdr3_nt: TGCGCCAGCAGTGAGTCTACAGGGTATCCCTACGAGCAGTACTTC